The T cell receptor (beta chain) under discussion was sequenced for a study of radiotherapy plus CTLA-4 blockade in lung cancer (dated 2018 in TCRdb). Regarding the study in general: Among the enrolled patients, approximately 18% had an objective response, and 31% reached disease control.

As encoded in the germline V gene, CDR1 is SGHNT while CDR2 is YENEEA. The CDR3 runs 15 amino acids, cysteine and phenylalanine included. This entry keeps only the CDR3 DNA: 45 bases, framed from base 1. The protocol used for the library was the immunoSEQ multiplex PCR assay. TCRdb holds this immuneACCESS table with in-frame rearrangements only. Some clones are missing; in checked studies, unresolved V genes explain under half, and the rest has no known cause. The sample has some 35,000 clones on record, 85% to 90% of them singletons. The ten largest clones take up 5.5% to 7% of the sample. With regard to this clone: The clone's antigen remains unknown. One end of the junction varies from germline; a read error may be responsible.

The research as a whole found: After treatment with radiotherapy and ipilimumab, TCR clones that originated in tumors expanded in peripheral blood. Increased serum interferon-beta after radiation, together with early dynamic changes in blood T cell clones, were reported to be the strongest predictors of response.

Focal radiation therapy combined with CTLA-4 blockade (ipilimumab) was tested in patients with chemo-refractory metastatic non-small-cell lung cancer. The rearranged chain carries TRBV11-3 and TRBJ2-6; the D gene is perhaps TRBD1, on 5 matching bases. The sequence was collected from a human donor with non-small cell lung cancer who had stable disease on radiotherapy plus ipilimumab. The sample consisted of peripheral blood, taken from a patient treated with radiotherapy plus ipilimumab. The nucleotide sequence is given as TGTGCCAGCAGCGAAGGGTCCTCTGGGGCCAACGCCCTGACTTTC. This codes for CASSEGSSGANALTF. Full variable domain (CDR3 extended with the reference TRBV11-3 and TRBJ2-6 proteins): EAGVVQSPRYKIIEKKQPVAFWCNPISGHNTLYWYLQNLGQGPELLIRYENEEAVDDSQLPKDRFSAERLKGVDSTLKIQPAELGDSAVYLCASSEGSSGANALTFGAGSRLTVL.